This passage covers 25 T cell receptor beta chains from one sample sequenced in a study of T cells in Graves' hyperthyroidism and ophthalmopathy. Amplified TCR beta CDR3 regions derived from RNA transcripts. The HTBI primer set was used in a first-round RT-PCR of the TCR CDR3. TCRdb used MiXCR to reprocess the multiplex PCR reads, holding one entry per CDR3 protein. This table holds a few hundred thousand distinct CDR3 sequences, roughly 50% found once. Specimen: peripheral blood or thyroid tissue (not recorded which). The receptors originated from a woman in her late teens or twenties with Graves' hyperthyroidism.

At least ten counts were recorded for this clonotype. The chain combines TRBV4-1 with TRBJ1-2; tentative D call: TRBD1 (5 bases). Germline CDR1 reads MGHRA; CDR2 reads YSYEKL. With 1 base removed from V and 4 bases from J, the gap between germline ends came to 10 bases. The CDR3 runs 14 residues. CDR3 protein: CASSQARDGYGYTF. DNA of the CDR3: TGCGCCAGCAGCCAAGCGCGGGACGGCTATGGCTACACCTTC.

This clonotype was detected many times. A single base separates this from a much larger clone, so it may be a read error. V is TRBV27 and J is TRBJ1-2; unclear D gene. Between the trimmed V and J ends, which lost 3 bases and 2 bases, there was a span of 7 bases. This CDR3 contains 13 residues. Germline V lookup: CDR1 MNHEY, CDR2 SMNVEV (reference sequence). CDR3 sequence reads: CASSFTENYGYTF. The CDR3 coding sequence is TGTGCCAGCAGTTTCACAGAAAACTATGGCTACACCTTC.

This clonotype was detected many times. The chain has TRBV7-2 and TRBJ2-7; D gene unclear. V was shortened by 1 base and J by 2 bases, with 12 bases between the two germline ends. Per the germline V gene, CDR1 is SGHTA and CDR2 is FQGNSA. The CDR3 is 15 residues long. The CDR3 region is CASSLDLISTYEQYF. The CDR3 DNA reads as TGTGCCAGCAGCTTAGATTTGATCAGTACCTACGAGCAGTACTTC.

This clonotype was seen at least ten times. The chain combines TRBV5-1 with TRBJ1-1; perhaps TRBD1 as D (6 bases). Germline V lookup: CDR1 SGHRS, CDR2 YFSETQ. This CDR3 has 16 residues. V shed 3 bases and J shed 2 bases, with 17 bases lying between them. CDR3 residues: CASSSDSVTLNTEAFF. For the CDR3, the DNA is TGCGCCAGCAGCTCGGACAGCGTAACCCTCAACACTGAAGCTTTCTTT.

This clonotype showed up many times. The gene calls are TRBV7-8 and TRBJ2-2; 11 bases fit TRBD2. With 5 bases clipped from V and 6 bases from J, the junction kept 5 bases outside the gene matches. Germline assignment: CDR1 SGHVS and CDR2 FQNEAQ. This CDR3 has 15 residues. The CDR3 DNA is TGTGCCAGCAGCGCGGGACTAGCGGTTCCCGGGGAGCTGTTTTTT. It translates to CASSAGLAVPGELFF.

This sequence joins TRBV15 and TRBJ2-7, with 12 positions matching TRBD1. The length of the CDR3 is 16 residues. J was trimmed by 4 bases and V by 4 bases; bases with no gene match: 8. From germline, CDR1 is LNHNV and CDR2 YYDKDF (reference sequence). The CDR3 coding sequence is TGTGCCACCAGCAATAGCGGGACAGGGGGCTATTACGAGCAGTACTTC. Translated, it gives CATSNSGTGGYYEQYF.

The V gene is TRBV19, the J gene TRBJ2-5, with D perhaps matching TRBD2 (6 bases). Trimming shortened V by 3 bases and J by 5 bases, and 22 bases separated the two germline ends. The CDR3 covers 17 residues. The germline V gene encodes CDR1 LNHDA and CDR2 SQIVND (reference sequence). CDR3 sequence (DNA): TGTGCCAGTAGTATTTCCCTTTCGACTAGTACGTTGGAGACCCAGTACTTC. As protein: CASSISLSTSTLETQYF.

This clonotype was seen ten or more times. This chain joins TRBV24-1 and TRBJ2-7; TRBD1 agrees at 12 bases. CDR1 is KGHDR and CDR2 is SFDVKD in the germline V gene. There are 16 residues in the CDR3. V lost 2 bases to trimming and J lost 4 bases; unmatched junction nucleotides: 5. CDR3 region: CATSDSGTGGVYEQYF. In nucleotides, the CDR3 is TGTGCCACCAGTGATTCCGGGACAGGGGGCGTATACGAGCAGTACTTC.

Here the CDR3 DNA reads TGCAGTGTGGACAGGGGGAAGTATGGCTACACCTTC. Its protein product is CSVDRGKYGYTF. The rearrangement uses TRBV20-1 and TRBJ1-2; 10 positions match TRBD1. J was trimmed by 5 bases and V by 7 bases; bases with no gene match: 4. CDR3 length: 12 amino acids. Germline CDR1 DFQATT, CDR2 SNEGSKA (reference sequence).

This clonotype was observed a few times. This chain connects TRBV4-1 to TRBJ1-3; no reliable D call. Germline CDR1 MGHRA, CDR2 YSYEKL. Trimming cost V 4 bases and J 1 base, with 14 bases left between them. The CDR3 consists of 16 residues. The CDR3 nucleotides read TGCGCCAGCAGCCTAAGTCCTCGGCGTTCTGGAAACACCATATATTTT. This gives the protein CASSLSPRRSGNTIYF.

This chain uses TRBV10-1 with TRBJ2-7; 11 bases agree with TRBD1. V trimming: 0 bases; J trimming: 2 bases; junction bases outside the gene matches: 6. CDR3 length: 17 residues. Germline CDR1 reads WNHNN; CDR2 reads SYGVQD (reference sequence). CDR3 residues: CASSESYGTGGTYEQYF. For the CDR3, the DNA is TGCGCCAGCAGTGAGTCGTATGGGACAGGGGGAACCTACGAGCAGTACTTC.

CDR3 DNA sequence: TGCAGTGCCAATAATCGGGGGAGGGGAAGGGACGAGCTGTTTTTT. It is translated as CSANNRGRGRDELFF. The rearrangement links TRBV20-1 to TRBJ2-2; TRBD2 agrees at 7 bases. The CDR3 is 15 amino acids. CDR1 is DFQATT and CDR2 is SNEGSKA in the germline V gene (reference sequence). Trimming cost V 6 bases and J 11 bases; bases outside gene matches: 18.

This clonotype was seen a few times. The chain carries TRBV18 and TRBJ1-2; tentatively, D is TRBD1 (6 bases). CDR3 size: 16 residues. CDR1 KGHSH and CDR2 LQKENI come from the germline V gene. The germline V and J ends were trimmed by 0 bases and 1 base, with 12 bases remaining between them. The DNA for the CDR3 is TGTGCCAGCTCACCACCTAGTCAGGGGCTTAACTATGGCTACACCTTC. It yields the protein CASSPPSQGLNYGYTF. Using reference TRBV18 and TRBJ1-2 for the parts outside the CDR3, the full variable domain is NAGVMQNPRHLVRRRGQEARLRCSPMKGHSHVYWYRQLPEEGLKFMVYLQKENIIDESGMPKERFSAEFPKEGPSILRIQQVVRGDSAAYFCASSPPSQGLNYGYTFGSGTRLTVV.

Ten or more counts support this clonotype. V usage is TRBV2 and J usage is TRBJ1-2; TRBD1 matches at 7 bases. The V gene end was trimmed by 3 bases and the J gene end by 8 bases; junction bases not matched to a gene: 27. The CDR3 has 20 amino acids. Germline CDR1 SNHLY, CDR2 FYNNEI. CDR3 coding DNA: TGTGCCAGCAGTGATCGGTTTTTGGGGGAACTACCTAACAGGGGCCCCGGCTACACCTTC. As protein: CASSDRFLGELPNRGPGYTF.

The CDR3 DNA reads as TGTGCCAGCAGCGTGGGGACTAGCGACGAGACCCAGTACTTC. It specifies CASSVGTSDETQYF. V gene TRBV12-3 or TRBV12-4 combines with J gene TRBJ2-5; 10 bases match TRBD2. The CDR3 totals 14 residues. The V segment lost 6 bases and the J segment 5 bases; nucleotides outside the gene matches: 6.

V and J are TRBV11-2 and TRBJ2-4; 10 bases align to TRBD1. V lost 5 bases, J lost 0 bases, and 13 bases stayed unmatched. There are 19 residues in the CDR3. Germline lookup yields CDR1 SGHAT and CDR2 FQNNGV. CDR3 sequence (DNA): TGTGCCAGCAGCCCAAGGGACAGGGGATACAATCAAGCCAAAAACATTCAGTACTTC. Its protein product is CASSPRDRGYNQAKNIQYF.

This clonotype showed up many times. This chain links TRBV7-9 with TRBJ2-7; D is perhaps TRBD2 (5 bases). Trimming took 5 bases from V and 6 from J, leaving 20 bases between them. From germline, CDR1 is SEHNR and CDR2 FQNEAQ (reference sequence). The CDR3 totals 15 residues. The CDR3 loop is CASSATPLTRGEQYF. The CDR3 coding sequence is TGTGCCAGCAGCGCCACGCCCTTAACTAGAGGCGAGCAGTACTTC.

This clonotype has only a few counts. The chain recombines TRBV27 with TRBJ2-2, with 10 bases aligning to TRBD1. The J segment lost 6 bases and the V segment lost 5 bases, leaving 6 bases of the junction unmatched. Per germline, CDR1 MNHEY and CDR2 SMNVEV (reference sequence). CDR3 length: 15 amino acids. CDR3 sequence (DNA): TGTGCCAGCAGTATGGGACAGGGGTGGCCCGGGGAGCTGTTTTTT. Translated, it gives CASSMGQGWPGELFF.

This clonotype was detected many times. The gene calls are TRBV2 and TRBJ1-6; the D gene is possibly TRBD1 (5 bases). Germline CDR1 SNHLY, CDR2 FYNNEI. Deletions cut 8 bases from V and 7 bases from J, with 15 bases between. CDR3 length equals 14 residues. The CDR3 coding sequence is TGTGCCAGCGGCCGGGGACTCTTGAATTCACCCCTCCACTTT. Protein: CASGRGLLNSPLHF.

V and J are TRBV29-1 and TRBJ1-1, with 8 nucleotides matching TRBD1. Germline CDR1 reads SQVTM; CDR2 reads ANQGSEA. The V gene end was trimmed by 6 bases and the J gene end by 2 bases; junction bases not matched to a gene: 8. This CDR3 has 14 amino acids. DNA of the CDR3: TGCAGCGTCAGATCGGACAGGGAAAACACTGAAGCTTTCTTT. The encoded protein is CSVRSDRENTEAFF.

The rearrangement joins TRBV24-1 to TRBJ2-7, with 8 bases fitting TRBD1. This CDR3 is built from 14 residues. With V trimmed by 4 bases and J by 4 bases, 5 bases remained unmatched. From germline, CDR1 is KGHDR and CDR2 SFDVKD. CDR3 sequence reads: CATSDRTGSYEQYF. The CDR3 bases are TGTGCCACCAGTGACCGGACAGGGTCGTACGAGCAGTACTTC.

This rearrangement joins TRBV10-3 to TRBJ1-1; 11 nucleotides align to TRBD1. The V gene end was trimmed by 7 bases and the J gene end by 4 bases; junction bases not matched to a gene: 14. The CDR3 loop spans 17 amino acids. From germline, CDR1 is ENHRY and CDR2 SYGVKD. Here the CDR3 DNA reads TGTGCCATCAAAACAACAGGGACAGGGGGTGATGGCACTGAAGCTTTCTTT. The encoded protein is CAIKTTGTGGDGTEAFF.

CDR3 residues: CSVRQGGEETQYF. The CDR3 DNA follows: TGCAGCGTTAGACAGGGAGGGGAAGAGACCCAGTACTTC. The chain recombines TRBV29-1 with TRBJ2-5; D tentatively reads TRBD1 or TRBD2 (7 bases each). V was pared by 5 bases and J by 3 bases, with 13 bases between. The CDR3 runs 13 residues. CDR1 SQVTM and CDR2 ANQGSEA come from the germline V gene. The variable domain in full, completed from reference TRBV29-1 and TRBJ2-5, reads SAVISQKPSRDICQRGTSLTIQCQVDSQVTMMFWYRQQPGQSLTLIATANQGSEATYESGFVIDKFPISRPNLTFSTLTVSNMSPEDSSIYLCSVRQGGEETQYFGPGTRLLVL.

This clonotype was recorded at least ten times. The chain uses TRBV2 and TRBJ1-1, with a possible D match to TRBD1 (5 bases). This CDR3 has 14 residues. CDR1 and CDR2 from the germline V gene are SNHLY and FYNNEI. Trimming pared 7 bases from V and 1 base from J, leaving 13 bases between. The DNA of the CDR3 is TGTGCCAGCACTCCGGGGACGTCGAACACTGAAGCTTTCTTT. Residues: CASTPGTSNTEAFF.

This clonotype came up many times. The rearrangement links TRBV3-1 to TRBJ1-1; unclear D gene. Trimming took off 3 bases at V and 0 bases at J, with 8 bases between the two ends. There are 14 residues in the CDR3. Germline CDR1 reads LGHDT; CDR2 reads YNNKEL (reference sequence). The CDR3 sequence: CASSQRGLNTEAFF. The CDR3, as DNA: TGTGCCAGCAGCCAGCGGGGTTTGAACACTGAAGCTTTCTTT.